This TCR beta chain was sequenced in a study of T cell changes during pregnancy in multiple sclerosis. Germline assignment: CDR1 SGHVS and CDR2 FQNEAQ. Deletions cut 8 bases from V and 9 bases from J, with 20 bases between. CDR3 length: 15 amino acids. Clones were read by immunoSEQ multiplex PCR, and TCRdb kept only the in-frame ones, dropping some. Of under 75,000 clones detected, more than 75% appear once; the ten largest clones hold roughly 1.4%. Relative to its sample, this clone is medium-sized (0.01 to 0.1%). Sequencing was performed on peripheral blood, taken in the third trimester of pregnancy. This sequence was found in a female donor in good health, enrolled as a control in a pregnancy study. This chain joins TRBV7-8 and TRBJ1-6; D gene ambiguous. CDR3 sequence reads: CASRLDREGRSPLHF. The CDR3, as DNA: TGTGCCAGCCGTTTAGACCGCGAGGGCCGTTCACCCCTCCACTTT.